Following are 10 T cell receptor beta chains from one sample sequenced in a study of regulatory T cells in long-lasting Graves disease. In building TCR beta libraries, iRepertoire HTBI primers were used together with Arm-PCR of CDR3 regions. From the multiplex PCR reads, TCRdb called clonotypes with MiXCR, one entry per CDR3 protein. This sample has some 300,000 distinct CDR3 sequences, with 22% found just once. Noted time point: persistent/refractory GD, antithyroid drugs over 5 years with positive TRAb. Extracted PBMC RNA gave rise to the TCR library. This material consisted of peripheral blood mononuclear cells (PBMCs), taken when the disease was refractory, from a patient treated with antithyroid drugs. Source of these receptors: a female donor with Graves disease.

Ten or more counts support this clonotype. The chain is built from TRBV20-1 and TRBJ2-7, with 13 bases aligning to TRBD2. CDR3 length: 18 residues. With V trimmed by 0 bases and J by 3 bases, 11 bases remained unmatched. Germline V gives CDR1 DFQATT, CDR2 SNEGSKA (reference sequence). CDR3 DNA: TGCAGTGCTAGAGATATCCAATCGGGACTAGCGGGACGCTACGAGCAGTACTTC. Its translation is CSARDIQSGLAGRYEQYF.

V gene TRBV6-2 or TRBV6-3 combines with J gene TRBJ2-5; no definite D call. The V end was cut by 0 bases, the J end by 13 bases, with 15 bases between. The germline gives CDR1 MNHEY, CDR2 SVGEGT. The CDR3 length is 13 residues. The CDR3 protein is CASSYSRAAAPYF. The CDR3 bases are TGTGCCAGCAGTTACTCCCGGGCAGCAGCGCCGTACTTC.

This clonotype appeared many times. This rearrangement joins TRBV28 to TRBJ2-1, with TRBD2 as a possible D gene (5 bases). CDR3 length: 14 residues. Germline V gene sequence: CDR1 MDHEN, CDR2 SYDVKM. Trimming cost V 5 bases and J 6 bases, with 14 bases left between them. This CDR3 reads CASSRRRLPNEQFF. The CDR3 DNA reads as TGTGCCAGCAGTAGAAGACGACTACCCAATGAGCAGTTCTTC.

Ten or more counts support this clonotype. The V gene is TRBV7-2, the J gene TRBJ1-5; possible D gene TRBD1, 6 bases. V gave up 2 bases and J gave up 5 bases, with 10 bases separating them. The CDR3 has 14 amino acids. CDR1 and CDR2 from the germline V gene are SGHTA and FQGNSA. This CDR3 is CASSLLGGHQPQHF. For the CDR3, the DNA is TGTGCCAGCAGCTTACTGGGGGGCCATCAGCCCCAGCATTTT.

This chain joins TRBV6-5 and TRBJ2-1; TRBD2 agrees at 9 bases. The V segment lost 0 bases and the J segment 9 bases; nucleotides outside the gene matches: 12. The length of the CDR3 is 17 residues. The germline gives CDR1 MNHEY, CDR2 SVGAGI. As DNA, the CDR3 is TGTGCCAGCAGTTACTCGACGGGGGCGGGAGGGCCGATTGAGCAGTTCTTC. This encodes CASSYSTGAGGPIEQFF.

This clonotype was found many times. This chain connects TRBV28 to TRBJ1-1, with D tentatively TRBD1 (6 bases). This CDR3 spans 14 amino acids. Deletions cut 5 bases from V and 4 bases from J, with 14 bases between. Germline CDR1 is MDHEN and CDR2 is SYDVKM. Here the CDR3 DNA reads TGTGCCAGCAGTACCACAGGGTCTGTCACTGAAGCTTTCTTT. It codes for CASSTTGSVTEAFF.

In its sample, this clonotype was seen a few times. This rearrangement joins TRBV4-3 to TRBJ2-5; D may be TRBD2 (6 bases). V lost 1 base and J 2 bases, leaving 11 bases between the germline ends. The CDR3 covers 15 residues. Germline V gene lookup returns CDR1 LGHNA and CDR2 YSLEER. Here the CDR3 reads CASSQGGEGQETQYF. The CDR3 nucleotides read TGCGCCAGCAGCCAAGGGGGGGAAGGACAAGAGACCCAGTACTTC.

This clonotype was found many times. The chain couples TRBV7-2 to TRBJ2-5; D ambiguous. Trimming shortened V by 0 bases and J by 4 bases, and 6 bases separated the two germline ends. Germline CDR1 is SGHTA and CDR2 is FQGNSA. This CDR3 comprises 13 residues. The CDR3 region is CASSLALGETQYF. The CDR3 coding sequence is TGTGCCAGCAGCTTAGCCCTGGGAGAGACCCAGTACTTC.

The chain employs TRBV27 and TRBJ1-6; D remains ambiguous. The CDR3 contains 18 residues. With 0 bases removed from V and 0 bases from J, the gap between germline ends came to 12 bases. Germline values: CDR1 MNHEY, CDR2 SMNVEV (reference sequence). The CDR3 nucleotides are TGTGCCAGCAGTTTATCAGGGCCGAGTAGCTCCTATAATTCACCCCTCCACTTT. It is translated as CASSLSGPSSSYNSPLHF.

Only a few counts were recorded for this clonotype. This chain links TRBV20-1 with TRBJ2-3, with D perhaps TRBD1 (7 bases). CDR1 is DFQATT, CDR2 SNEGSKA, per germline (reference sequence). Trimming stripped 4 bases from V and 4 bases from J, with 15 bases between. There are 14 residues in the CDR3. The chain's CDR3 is CSAKGASASDTQYF. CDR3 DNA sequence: TGCAGTGCTAAGGGGGCTAGCGCTTCAGATACGCAGTATTTT.